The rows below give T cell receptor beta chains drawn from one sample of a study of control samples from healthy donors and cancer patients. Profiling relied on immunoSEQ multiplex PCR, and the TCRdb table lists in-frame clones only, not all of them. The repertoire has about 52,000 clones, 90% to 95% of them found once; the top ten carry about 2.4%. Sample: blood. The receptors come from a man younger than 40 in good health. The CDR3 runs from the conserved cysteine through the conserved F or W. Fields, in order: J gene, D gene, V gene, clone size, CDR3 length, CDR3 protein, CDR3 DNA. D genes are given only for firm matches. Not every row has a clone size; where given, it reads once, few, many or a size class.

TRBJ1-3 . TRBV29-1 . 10 CSVMGNTIYF TGCAGCGTTATGGGAAACACCATATATTTT
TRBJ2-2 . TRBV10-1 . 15 CASSVIRGDTGELFF TGCGCCAGCAGTGTAATTAGGGGAGACACCGGGGAGCTGTTTTTT
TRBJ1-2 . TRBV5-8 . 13 CASTQTDNYGYTF TGTGCCAGCACCCAGACTGATAACTATGGCTACACCTTC
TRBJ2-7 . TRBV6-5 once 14 CASNTPGNSYEQYF TGTGCCAGCAACACCCCGGGCAATTCCTACGAGCAGTACTTC
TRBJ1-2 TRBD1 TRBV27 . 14 CASSWTGGHYGYTF TGTGCCAGCAGTTGGACAGGGGGCCACTATGGCTACACCTTC
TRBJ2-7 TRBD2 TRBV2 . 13 CAGRLAGATEQYF TGTGCCGGCCGACTAGCGGGAGCCACCGAGCAGTACTTC
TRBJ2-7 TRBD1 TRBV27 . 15 CASSFGTGSPYEQYF TGTGCCAGCAGTTTCGGGACAGGATCCCCCTACGAGCAGTACTTC
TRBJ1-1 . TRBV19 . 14 CASSMAAMNTEAFF TGTGCCAGTAGTATGGCCGCAATGAACACTGAAGCTTTCTTT
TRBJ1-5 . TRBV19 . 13 CASSMGSNQPQHF TGTGCCAGTAGTATGGGAAGCAATCAGCCCCAGCATTTT
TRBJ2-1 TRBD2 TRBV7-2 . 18 CASSSNPGLAGIYNEQFF TGTGCCAGCAGCTCCAACCCGGGACTAGCGGGAATCTACAATGAGCAGTTCTTC
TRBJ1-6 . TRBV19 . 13 CASSINRGAPLHF TGTGCCAGTAGTATAAATAGGGGGGCGCCCCTCCACTTT
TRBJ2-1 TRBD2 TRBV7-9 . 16 CASSSLLASAYNEQFF TGTGCCAGCAGCTCACTACTAGCGTCAGCCTACAATGAGCAGTTCTTC
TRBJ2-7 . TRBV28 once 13 CASSLGTPGEQYF TGTGCCAGCAGTTTAGGGACCCCCGGAGAGCAGTACTTC
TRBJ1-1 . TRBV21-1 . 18 CASSKYSQGGRMNTEAFF TGTGCCAGCAGCAAATATAGCCAGGGAGGCCGGATGAACACTGAAGCTTTCTTT
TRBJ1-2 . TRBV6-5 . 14 CASRDPLADYGYTF TGTGCCAGCAGGGATCCCTTGGCGGACTATGGCTACACCTTC
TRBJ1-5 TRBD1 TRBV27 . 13 CASSLDRAQPQHF TGTGCCAGCAGTCTCGACAGGGCCCAGCCCCAGCATTTT
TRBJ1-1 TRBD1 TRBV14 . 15 CASSQVAGGNAEAFF TGTGCCAGCAGCCAAGTGGCAGGGGGGAACGCTGAAGCTTTCTTT
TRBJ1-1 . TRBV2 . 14 CASKRRLMNTEAFF TGTGCCAGCAAAAGACGGCTTATGAACACTGAAGCTTTCTTT
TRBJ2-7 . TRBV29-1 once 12 CSVGTASYEQYF TGCAGCGTTGGGACAGCCTCCTACGAGCAGTACTTC
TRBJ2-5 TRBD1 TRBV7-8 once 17 CASSSRTGKVVSETQYF TGTGCCAGCAGCTCCCGGACAGGGAAAGTAGTATCGGAGACCCAGTACTTC
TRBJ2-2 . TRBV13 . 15 CASSLQGHLTGELFF TGTGCCAGCAGCTTACAAGGACACCTCACCGGGGAGCTGTTTTTT
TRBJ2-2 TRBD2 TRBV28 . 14 CASSLASGPGELFF TGTGCCAGCAGTTTGGCTAGCGGGCCCGGGGAGCTGTTTTTT
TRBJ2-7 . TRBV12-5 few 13 CASGLVRRYEQYF TGTGCTAGTGGTTTGGTAAGGCGGTACGAGCAGTACTTC
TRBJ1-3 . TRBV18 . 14 CASSPIGTGFTIYF TGTGCCAGCTCACCTATAGGGACTGGATTCACCATATATTTT
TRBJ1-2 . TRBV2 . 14 CASSDRGAVYGYTF TGTGCCAGCAGTGATCGGGGGGCGGTATATGGCTACACCTTC
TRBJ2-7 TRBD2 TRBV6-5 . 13 CASTSGNEYEQYF TGTGCCAGCACTAGCGGGAATGAGTACGAGCAGTACTTC
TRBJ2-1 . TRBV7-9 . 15 CASSLGTSSYNEQFF TGTGCCAGCAGCTTAGGGACAAGCTCCTACAATGAGCAGTTCTTC
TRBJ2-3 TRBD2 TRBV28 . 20 CASSPPGLAGGLTSTDTQYF TGTGCCAGCAGTCCCCCGGGACTAGCGGGAGGCTTGACTAGCACAGATACGCAGTATTTT
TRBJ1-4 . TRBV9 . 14 CASSVEGGREKLFF TGTGCCAGCAGCGTAGAGGGAGGGAGAGAAAAACTGTTTTTT
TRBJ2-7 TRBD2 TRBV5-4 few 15 CASSLPLADSYEQYF TGTGCCAGCAGCTTACCCCTAGCGGACTCCTACGAGCAGTACTTC
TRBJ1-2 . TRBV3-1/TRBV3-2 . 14 CASSQEGQGYGYTF TGTGCCAGCAGCCAAGAGGGGCAGGGGTATGGCTACACCTTC
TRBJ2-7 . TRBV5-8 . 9 CASWGEQYF TGTGCCAGTTGGGGCGAGCAGTACTTC
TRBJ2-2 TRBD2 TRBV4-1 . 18 CASSQGGRTSGYTGELFF TGCGCCAGCAGCCAAGGTGGCCGGACTAGCGGTTACACCGGGGAGCTGTTTTTT